These T cell receptor beta chains were read from a single sample in a study of T cells after posttransplantation cyclophosphamide. Sequenced by immunoSEQ multiplex PCR; TCRdb stores in-frame clones only, minus some. The table includes roughly 9,000 clones, roughly 84% detected once. Sequenced material: PBMCs, taken after allogeneic stem cell transplant with posttransplant cyclophosphamide. These receptors originate from a female patient in her thirties or forties who received an allogeneic stem cell transplant from an unrelated donor, was CMV-positive, and had no GVHD. These T cells may partly come from the graft donor. The CDR3 runs from the conserved cysteine through the conserved F or W.

>TRBJ1-2|TRBV5-4
CASGRGGYGYTF
>TRBJ2-7|TRBV18
CASHTSGGSYEQYF
>TRBJ1-1|TRBV7-2
CASSLARGWGGLNTEAFF
>TRBJ2-1|TRBV6-5
CASSIKRGYNEQFF
>TRBJ1-1|TRBV28
CASSLSRDRGYTEAFF
>TRBJ2-7|TRBV18
CASSPPGQGAYEQYF
>TRBJ2-7|TRBV5-6
CASSVTASSYEQYF
>TRBJ2-4|TRBV30
CAGGGRDIQYF
>TRBJ2-6|TRBV18
CASSPPTGAPNSGANVLTF
>TRBJ1-4|TRBV4-3
CASSPRSDLTNEKLFF
>TRBJ1-2|TRBV2
CASTDRSSNYGYTF
>TRBJ2-7|TRBV28
CASSSPGQGHEQYF
>TRBJ2-1|TRBV5-1
CASSAGLDSYNEQFF
>TRBJ2-3|TRBV5-1
CASSFDISTDTQYF
>TRBJ2-3|TRBV5-1
CASSPGLAGRLVSTDTQYF
>TRBJ2-1|TRBV5-1
CASSFGGIYNEQFF
>TRBJ1-2|TRBV6-1
CASRQGTLGGYTF
>TRBJ2-6|TRBV7-2
CASSFAGVGANVLTF
>TRBJ2-7|TRBV18
CASSEGQPYEQYF
>TRBJ1-1|TRBV6-1
CASRPQGFSEAFF
>TRBJ2-7|TRBV7-8
CASSLAGEGGYEQYF
>TRBJ2-3|TRBV9
CASNAGGPTDTQYF
>TRBJ2-7|TRBV5-4
CASSVRGQGLYEQYF
>TRBJ2-7|TRBV2
CASSESASSYEQYF
>TRBJ1-5|TRBV10-2
CASSASTGNQPQHF
>TRBJ2-7|TRBV5-1
CASSFGSGGQQYF
>TRBJ2-1|TRBV7-6
CASSLVAGIRNEQFF
>TRBJ2-7|TRBV10-1
CASGRRAGEQYF